This T cell receptor (beta chain) was recovered during a study of regulatory T cells in long-lasting Graves disease. Study outcomes and limitations: Among samples with persistent disease, TRBV28, TRBJ1-2 and TRBJ2-5 were favored.

Building the TCR beta libraries relied on iRepertoire HTBI primers, and CDR3 regions underwent Arm-PCR. In the authors' methods: Identified across the samples were 50 to 70 TRBV segments and more than twelve TRBJ segments. Via MiXCR, TCRdb re-called the multiplex PCR reads, giving one row per CDR3 protein. These V and J calls are TCRdb output, not the study's own analysis. The profile shows approximately 540,000 distinct CDR3 sequences, more than 10% of them singletons. The time point was: newly diagnosed GD, antithyroid drugs for less than 3 months. PBMCs were the source of the RNA used for TCR sequencing. This clonotype was counted many times. Its antigen is not identified. The CDR3 runs to 15 residues. Germline assignment: CDR1 GTSNPN and CDR2 SVGIG (reference sequence). V lost 1 base, J lost 0 bases, and 3 bases stayed unmatched. A further study also used this sample, focusing on T cells in Graves' hyperthyroidism and ophthalmopathy. In that study: Diagnosis rested on symptoms, serum thyroxine and TRAb, thyroid ultrasound, and orbital computed tomography. The study used the HTBI primer set for a first-round RT-PCR of the TCR CDR3.

This receptor was obtained from a woman younger than 45 with Graves disease. The sequenced sample was peripheral blood mononuclear cells (PBMCs), obtained at new diagnosis, from a patient treated with antithyroid drugs. This chain connects TRBV30 to TRBJ1-5; the match to TRBD1 covers 7 bases. CDR3 region: CAWSATGLSNQPQHF. The CDR3, as DNA: TGTGCCTGGAGTGCGACAGGGCTTAGCAATCAGCCCCAGCATTTT.